One sample yielded the 15 T cell receptor beta chains listed below, sequenced in a study of identical twins. Each CDR3 protein gets one entry after TCRdb re-called the 5' RACE reads with MiXCR. Of 1.5 million to 2 million distinct CDR3 sequences in the sample, around a third were seen once. The source material was cord blood. Every receptor here comes from a newborn girl in good health.

This clonotype has just a few counts. The chain uses TRBV10-2 and TRBJ2-1, with D perhaps matching TRBD1 (5 bases). V lost 7 bases and J lost 1, with 11 bases in between. CDR1 is WSHSY, CDR2 SAAADI, per germline. The CDR3 contains 14 residues. This CDR3 reads CASTRKGSYNEQFF. The CDR3 bases are TGCGCCAGCACCCGGAAGGGGTCCTACAATGAGCAGTTCTTC.

V usage is TRBV28 and J usage is TRBJ2-1, with a tentative D call TRBD2 (5 bases). The germline V gene has CDR1 MDHEN and CDR2 SYDVKM. The CDR3 runs 16 residues. Trimming left V 2 bases short and J 5 bases short, with 16 bases between. CDR3 protein: CASSLGNGVWNNEQFF. The DNA of the CDR3 is TGTGCCAGCAGTTTAGGGAACGGGGTCTGGAACAATGAGCAGTTCTTC.

The chain combines TRBV7-8 with TRBJ1-5; 7 bases fit TRBD1. The CDR3 is 18 residues long. V was pared by 0 bases and J by 0 bases, with 8 bases of the junction left unmatched. From germline, CDR1 is SGHVS and CDR2 FQNEAQ. CDR3 region: CASSLAPRQGHSNQPQHF. Here the CDR3 DNA reads TGTGCCAGCAGCTTAGCCCCTCGACAGGGCCATAGCAATCAGCCCCAGCATTTT. The full variable domain, with the rest looked up from reference TRBV7-8 and TRBJ1-5, is GAGVSQSPRYKVAKRGQDVALRCDPISGHVSLFWYQQALGQGPEFLTYFQNEAQLDKSGLPSDRFFAERPEGSVSTLKIQRTQQEDSAVYLCASSLAPRQGHSNQPQHFGDGTRLSIL.

This clonotype was seen a few times. This chain connects TRBV12-3 or TRBV12-4 to TRBJ2-7, with TRBD1 matching over 8 bases. The CDR3 spans 13 residues. V shed 8 bases and J 2 bases; nucleotides not matched to a gene: 5. CDR3 DNA sequence: TGTGCCAGCCGACGGACAGGGCCCTACGAGCAGTACTTC. Protein sequence: CASRRTGPYEQYF.

This chain uses TRBV12-3 or TRBV12-4 with TRBJ2-5; no reliable D call. The CDR3 spans 15 residues. Deletions cut 2 bases from V and 2 bases from J, with 12 bases between. The CDR3 bases are TGTGCCAGCAGTTTAAGAGCGTTTGGGCAAGAGACCCAGTACTTC. Amino acid sequence: CASSLRAFGQETQYF.

In the case of this clonotype: Germline is not matched at one junction end, which may reflect a read error. CDR3 in amino acids: CASSFSLSGAGANVQTF. The CDR3 DNA follows: TGTGCCAGCAGCTTTTCTCTATCGGGGGCTGGGGCCAACGTCCAGACTTTC. The V call is TRBV11-2, the J call TRBJ2-6; D may be TRBD1 or TRBD2 (6 bases each). The length of the CDR3 is 17 residues. Germline assignment: CDR1 SGHAT and CDR2 FQNNGV.

This clonotype appeared a few times. V is TRBV4-1 and J is TRBJ2-1; 10 nucleotides line up with TRBD1. CDR1 MGHRA and CDR2 YSYEKL come from the germline V gene. Unmatched junction bases numbered 6, after V lost 6 bases and J lost 4 bases. The CDR3 consists of 15 residues. Here the CDR3 reads CASSYPGQGYNEQFF. DNA for the CDR3: TGCGCCAGCAGTTATCCGGGACAGGGGTACAATGAGCAGTTCTTC.

The chain links TRBV2 to TRBJ2-4, with 7 bases that match TRBD1. The V and J ends lost 5 bases and 4 bases, in that order; junction bases with no gene match: 8. CDR1 and CDR2 (germline): SNHLY, FYNNEI. The CDR3 has 15 residues. The CDR3 protein is CASSRFGTVKNIQYF. The CDR3 DNA reads as TGTGCCAGCAGTAGATTCGGGACAGTAAAAAACATTCAGTACTTC.

The chain combines TRBV30 with TRBJ2-5, with D perhaps TRBD1 or TRBD2 (5 bases each). The length of the CDR3 is 13 residues. The germline gives CDR1 GTSNPN, CDR2 SVGIG (reference sequence). Trimming cost V 4 bases and J 4 bases, with 13 bases left between them. CDR3 sequence (DNA): TGTGCCTGGACCCCAGGGAGAGGAGAGACCCAGTACTTC. Translating gives CAWTPGRGETQYF.

As for this clonotype: A junction boundary mismatches the germline segment, possibly from a read error. The chain has TRBV5-1 and TRBJ1-1; unclear D gene. Germline CDR1 and CDR2: SGHRS and YFSETQ. This CDR3 has 15 amino acids. The CDR3 sequence is CASSLGREVNAEAFF. The CDR3 nucleotides are TGCGCCAGCAGCTTGGGCCGGGAGGTGAACGCTGAAGCTTTCTTT.

With regard to this clonotype: A clone one base away is much larger, so this may be a read error. The chain links TRBV28 to TRBJ2-7, with D possibly called TRBD1 or TRBD2 (5 bases each). The germline gives CDR1 MDHEN, CDR2 SYDVKM. CDR3 size: 17 residues. V was cut by 6 bases and J by 7 bases, with 28 bases left in between. The CDR3 coding sequence is TGTGCCAGCAGGCGTAGAACTCGGGACCGCTCCTACAATGAGCAGTACTTC. Its translation is CASRRRTRDRSYNEQYF.

The chain has TRBV20-1 and TRBJ2-3; D is uncertain. Germline assignment: CDR1 DFQATT and CDR2 SNEGSKA (reference sequence). This CDR3 has 13 residues. Trimming stripped 5 bases from V and 7 bases from J, with 16 bases between. The CDR3 DNA is TGCAGTGCTGCCCCGATGGTGTTATATACGCAGTATTTT. Translation gives CSAAPMVLYTQYF.

The chain employs TRBV6-1 and TRBJ2-3, with D perhaps matching TRBD1 (7 bases). Trimming removed 1 base from V and 1 base from J, with 15 bases in between. This CDR3 has 17 amino acids. CDR1 is MNHNS and CDR2 is SASEGT in the germline V gene. CDR3 DNA: TGTGCCAGCAGTGAAGGGCCGGAGGGGGCAGGCACAGATACGCAGTATTTT. Protein: CASSEGPEGAGTDTQYF.

This clonotype was picked up a small number of times. This sequence joins TRBV24-1 and TRBJ2-7; 9 bases match TRBD1. CDR1 and CDR2 from the germline V gene are KGHDR and SFDVKD. V was pared by 5 bases and J by 2 bases, with 3 bases of the junction left unmatched. CDR3 length: 14 amino acids. The CDR3 region has the DNA TGTGCCACCAGTGTGGGACAGGGAACCTACGAGCAGTACTTC. Residues: CATSVGQGTYEQYF.

V gene TRBV12-3 or TRBV12-4 combines with J gene TRBJ2-1; TRBD1 agrees at 10 bases. CDR3 length: 14 residues. J was trimmed by 5 bases and V by 5 bases; bases with no gene match: 3. CDR3 amino acids: CASSGQGDDNEQFF. In DNA, the CDR3 is TGTGCCAGCAGTGGACAGGGGGATGACAATGAGCAGTTCTTC.